The source of this T cell receptor (beta chain) is a study of cytomegalovirus exposure and HLA in healthy donors. Findings of the study overall: Accounts indicate the classifier identified cytomegalovirus status with strong specificity and sensitivity. According to an earlier analysis, most TCR beta V segments yielded productive rearrangements about 87% or about 30% of the time.

Turning to this clone: Antigen unknown.

Likely unrecorded immune exposures existed in these nominally healthy donors. PCR involved 60 Vbeta and 13 Jbeta primers. This table comes from immunoSEQ multiplex PCR, and its TCRdb copy is limited to in-frame clones, with some not included. Here the sample spans around 170,000 clones, about 72% being singletons. The receptor's source is a girl aged 10 to 17 in good health and CMV-seronegative. The sample taken for sequencing was PBMCs.

The CDR3 DNA reads TGTGCCAGCAGTGGACAGGGGGGTATGACTGAAGCTTTCTTT. Protein sequence: CASSGQGGMTEAFF. The rearrangement links TRBV6-1 to TRBJ1-1; 9 bases are a match to TRBD1. The trim removed 4 bases at V and 5 bases at J, leaving 5 bases unmatched. This CDR3 region has 14 residues. CDR1 and CDR2 (germline): MNHNS, SASEGT.